This T cell receptor (beta chain) was recorded in a study of blood T cell repertoires in COVID-19. Study information: Acute-phase and convalescent COVID-19 samples originated in the United States, Italy and Spain. Sample material is recorded as cDNA or gDNA derived from T cells, B-cell-depleted T cells, or PBMCs.

Original handling: How many nucleated cells were present was estimated from reference gene primer amplification. Some clones are missing from TCRdb's copy, which holds only in-frame ones; the method was immunoSEQ multiplex PCR. D and trimming come from the DNA, and the V and J calls and clone size come from that table. The sample has fewer than 200,000 clones; roughly 70% are singletons. Trimming at V came to 8 bases and at J to 2 bases, leaving 12 bases not matched to a gene. This CDR3 spans 16 amino acids. Germline-derived CDR1 and CDR2 are MNHEY and SMNVEV (reference sequence). The specimen sequenced was peripheral blood. This receptor was identified in a woman of 80 years or more with acute or convalescent COVID-19. The rearrangement joins TRBV27 to TRBJ2-7; 10 bases match TRBD2. In nucleotides, the CDR3 is TGTGCCAGCTCATCATATGAGCTAGCGGGAGCCTACGAGCAGTACTTC. It codes for CASSSYELAGAYEQYF.